Included here is one T cell receptor (beta chain) sequence, with context. The sample is drawn from a study of OX40 agonist ivuxolimab in advanced cancers. The assay was immunoSEQ multiplex PCR, and TCRdb's table has in-frame clones only and misses some. The sample shows 55,000 to 70,000 clones, 70% to 90% of them seen only once. Germline lookup yields CDR1 SGHRS and CDR2 YFSETQ. The CDR3 has 13 amino acids. Trimming pared 6 bases from V and 0 bases from J, leaving 9 bases between. Sample: CD4+ or CD8+ T cells sorted from blood, taken in a trial of the OX40 agonist ivuxolimab. The sequence was obtained from an adult with an advanced solid tumor such as melanoma, head and neck, liver or kidney cancer. The chain combines TRBV5-1 with TRBJ1-2; a weak D match, TRBD1 (6 bases). In nucleotides, the CDR3 is TGCGCCAGCAAGGGGGACTCTAACTATGGCTACACCTTC. It encodes CASKGDSNYGYTF.